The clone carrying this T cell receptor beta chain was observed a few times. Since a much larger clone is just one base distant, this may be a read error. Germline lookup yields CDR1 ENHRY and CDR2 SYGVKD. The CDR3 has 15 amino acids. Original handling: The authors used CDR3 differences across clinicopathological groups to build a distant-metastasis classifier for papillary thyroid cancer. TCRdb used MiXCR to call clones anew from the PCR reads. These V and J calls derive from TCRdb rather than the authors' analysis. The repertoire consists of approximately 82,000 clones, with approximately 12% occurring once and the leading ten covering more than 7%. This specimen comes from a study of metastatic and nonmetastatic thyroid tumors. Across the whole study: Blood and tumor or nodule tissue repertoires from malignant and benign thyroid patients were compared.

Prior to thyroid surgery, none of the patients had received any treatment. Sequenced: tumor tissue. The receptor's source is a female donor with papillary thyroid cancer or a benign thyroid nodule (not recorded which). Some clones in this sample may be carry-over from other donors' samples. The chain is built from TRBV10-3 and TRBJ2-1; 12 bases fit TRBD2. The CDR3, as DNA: TGTGCCATCAGGGGGACTAGCGGGTCCTACAATGATCAGTTCTTC. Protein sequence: CAIRGTSGSYNDQFF.